The 32 T cell receptor beta chains presented below share a single source sample, sequenced in a study of response to subunit inactivated influenza vaccine. MiXCR, applied by TCRdb to the RT-PCR reads, yields one record per CDR3 protein. The table lists fewer than 250,000 distinct CDR3 sequences, approximately 15% of them singletons, with approximately 30% in the top ten. Source: CD8+ T cells sorted from PBMCs, taken 4 to 6 days after vaccination. Every receptor here comes from a man aged 45 to 65 who received an inactivated influenza vaccine.

This sequence joins TRBV4-1 and TRBJ2-5; 8 positions agree with TRBD2. The germline gives CDR1 MGHRA, CDR2 YSYEKL. The CDR3 has 15 amino acids. Germline trimming cut 0 bases from V and 5 bases from J; bases unmatched to any gene: 5. In DNA, the CDR3 is TGCGCCAGCAGCCAAGAAGCGGGGGCGAGGGAGACCCAGTACTTC. It specifies CASSQEAGARETQYF.

This clonotype was recorded a few times. The chain recombines TRBV7-9 with TRBJ1-1, with unresolved D. The ends were cut back, 5 bases at V and 11 bases at J, with 15 bases in the middle. The CDR3 covers 12 residues. In germline, CDR1 is SEHNR, CDR2 FQNEAQ (reference sequence). The CDR3 protein is CASSPEENGAFF. As DNA, the CDR3 is TGTGCCAGCAGCCCAGAGGAGAACGGCGCTTTCTTT. Together with reference TRBV7-9 and TRBJ1-1, the CDR3 gives the full variable domain: DTGVSQNPRHKITKRGQNVTFRCDPISEHNRLYWYRQTLGQGPEFLTYFQNEAQLEKSRLLSDRFSAERPKGSFSTLEIQRTEQGDSAMYLCASSPEENGAFFGQGTRLTVV.

This clonotype has just a few counts. V gene TRBV20-1 combines with J gene TRBJ2-7; weak D call: TRBD2 (6 bases). This CDR3 contains 13 residues. V was cut by 4 bases and J by 6 bases, with 16 bases left in between. CDR1 is DFQATT and CDR2 is SNEGSKA in the germline V gene (reference sequence). The CDR3: CSATGTDLTEQYF. DNA for the CDR3: TGCAGTGCTACCGGGACTGATCTAACCGAGCAGTACTTC.

The rearrangement links TRBV9 to TRBJ1-3; 9 nucleotides align to TRBD1. The junction had 3 bases not matched to a gene; V was cut back by 4 bases and J by 1 base. CDR3 length equals 15 residues. The germline V gene encodes CDR1 SGDLS and CDR2 YYNGEE. The DNA of the CDR3 is TGTGCCAGCAGCCTGGGACAGGGTTCTGGAAACACCATATATTTT. Encoded protein: CASSLGQGSGNTIYF.

The genes are TRBV4-3 and TRBJ2-1, with 9 bases aligning to TRBD2. The V gene end was trimmed by 1 base and the J gene end by 0 bases; junction bases not matched to a gene: 1. CDR1 is LGHNA, CDR2 YSLEER, per germline. The CDR3 length is 16 residues. The CDR3 spells CASSQGAGGSYNEQFF. The CDR3 DNA follows: TGCGCCAGCAGCCAAGGAGCGGGGGGCTCCTACAATGAGCAGTTCTTC.

This clonotype showed up just a few times. This chain uses TRBV28 with TRBJ2-7; perhaps D is TRBD1 or TRBD2 (5 bases each). Trimming removed 2 bases at V and 7 bases at J, with 21 bases between. Germline-derived CDR1 and CDR2 are MDHEN and SYDVKM. The CDR3 covers 16 residues. The CDR3 loop reads CASSLGYWETSGEQYF. In DNA, the CDR3 is TGTGCCAGCAGTTTAGGCTATTGGGAGACCTCAGGGGAGCAGTACTTC. Complete variable domain (other parts from reference TRBV28 and TRBJ2-7): DVKVTQSSRYLVKRTGEKVFLECVQDMDHENMFWYRQDPGLGLRLIYFSYDVKMKEKGDIPEGYSVSREKKERFSLILESASTNQTSMYLCASSLGYWETSGEQYFGPGTRLTVT.

This chain connects TRBV7-6 to TRBJ2-7; D perhaps matches TRBD2 (5 bases). The CDR3 is 16 amino acids. Germline V gene data show CDR1 as SGHVS and CDR2 as FNYEAQ. Between the trimmed V and J ends, which lost 5 bases and 2 bases, there was a span of 19 bases. The DNA of the CDR3 is TGTGCCAGCAGCCCTCACCGGGGATCCACTGCCTACGAGCAGTACTTC. Amino acids: CASSPHRGSTAYEQYF. Based on the CDR3 plus reference TRBV7-6 and TRBJ2-7, the full variable domain is GAGVSQSPRYKVTKRGQDVALRCDPISGHVSLYWYRQALGQGPEFLTYFNYEAQQDKSGLPNDRFSAERPEGSISTLTIQRTEQRDSAMYRCASSPHRGSTAYEQYFGPGTRLTVT.

The chain couples TRBV7-6 to TRBJ1-2, with D possibly TRBD1 on 6 matching bases. The CDR3 length is 14 residues. Germline V gives CDR1 SGHVS, CDR2 FNYEAQ. Trimming pared 5 bases from V and 4 bases from J, leaving 14 bases between. The CDR3 sequence: CASSPMGGSYGYTF. The CDR3 DNA is TGTGCCAGCAGCCCGATGGGGGGCAGCTATGGCTACACCTTC.

V and J are TRBV23-1 and TRBJ2-7, with D unclear. TRBV23-1 is recorded as an ORF, its role being uncertain. This CDR3 is built from 9 residues. Between the trimmed V and J ends, which lost 8 bases and 7 bases, there was a span of 6 bases. The CDR3 DNA sequence: TGCGCCAGCCCGGTGGAGCAGTACTTC. Its translation is CASPVEQYF.

On this clonotype: A much larger clone differs by one base, so this may be a read error. The V gene is TRBV12-3 or TRBV12-4, the J gene TRBJ2-1; D is possibly TRBD2 (6 bases). CDR3 length: 15 amino acids. V was pared by 3 bases and J by 0 bases, with 9 bases between. As DNA, the CDR3 is TGTGCCAGCAGTTTCGACGGGAGCTCCTACAATGAGCAGTTCTTC. Protein: CASSFDGSSYNEQFF.

The V and J genes are TRBV4-2 and TRBJ2-7, with 7 positions matching TRBD1. This CDR3 has 16 residues. In germline, CDR1 is LGHNA, CDR2 YNFKEQ. The J segment lost 0 bases and the V segment lost 3 bases, leaving 8 bases of the junction unmatched. DNA of the CDR3: TGTGCCAGCAGCCATATAGGGGGACAGAACTCCTACGAGCAGTACTTC. Its translation is CASSHIGGQNSYEQYF.

This sequence joins TRBV10-3 and TRBJ2-5, with 12 nucleotides matching TRBD2. V lost 0 bases and J lost 2; bases outside the gene matches: 1. This CDR3 contains 16 residues. The germline gives CDR1 ENHRY, CDR2 SYGVKD. The CDR3 nucleotides are TGTGCCATCAGTGAGTCTCTAGCGGGGGGGCAAGAGACCCAGTACTTC. It codes for CAISESLAGGQETQYF.

The chain links TRBV7-9 to TRBJ2-7; D may match TRBD1 or TRBD2 (5 bases each). This CDR3 is built from 15 residues. V was trimmed by 6 bases and J by 2 bases, leaving 17 bases between them. Germline values: CDR1 SEHNR, CDR2 FQNEAQ (reference sequence). The DNA for the CDR3 is TGTGCCAGCAGAAAAAACGGGGCACAGACCTACGAGCAGTACTTC. Translation: CASRKNGAQTYEQYF. The variable domain in full, with the rest retrieved from reference TRBV7-9 and TRBJ2-7, is DTGVSQNPRHKITKRGQNVTFRCDPISEHNRLYWYRQTLGQGPEFLTYFQNEAQLEKSRLLSDRFSAERPKGSFSTLEIQRTEQGDSAMYLCASRKNGAQTYEQYFGPGTRLTVT.

This clonotype was counted only a few times. V and J are TRBV7-9 and TRBJ2-1; 7 bases match TRBD2. From germline, CDR1 is SEHNR and CDR2 FQNEAQ (reference sequence). CDR3 length: 13 residues. With 10 bases clipped from V and 4 bases from J, the junction kept 7 bases outside the gene matches. The CDR3 nucleotides are TGTGCCACTGGGGAGGGACTATACAATGAGCAGTTCTTC. Translation gives CATGEGLYNEQFF.

This clonotype has only a few counts. This chain links TRBV14 with TRBJ1-5; no clear D. The V end was cut by 1 base, the J end by 7 bases, with 8 bases between. Germline CDR1 reads SGHDN; CDR2 reads FVKESK. The CDR3 consists of 13 residues. CDR3 DNA sequence: TGTGCCAGCAGCCAAGCGTTCTCCCAGCCCCAGCATTTT. It codes for CASSQAFSQPQHF. The variable domain in full, with the rest retrieved from reference TRBV14 and TRBJ1-5, is EAGVTQFPSHSVIEKGQTVTLRCDPISGHDNLYWYRRVMGKEIKFLLHFVKESKQDESGMPNNRFLAERTGGTYSTLKVQPAELEDSGVYFCASSQAFSQPQHFGDGTRLSIL.

This clonotype was seen only a few times. The chain employs TRBV6-2 or TRBV6-3 and TRBJ2-7; possible D gene TRBD1, 6 bases. V was cut by 6 bases and J by 0 bases, with 18 bases left in between. The CDR3 spans 16 residues. Germline V gene sequence: CDR1 MNHEY, CDR2 SVGEGT. This CDR3 is CASSLSQGHPSYEQYF. CDR3 coding DNA: TGTGCCAGCAGCCTTTCCCAGGGACACCCCTCCTACGAGCAGTACTTC.

The V call is TRBV5-5, the J call TRBJ2-3; TRBD2 matches at 9 bases. The CDR3 covers 12 residues. Germline V gene data show CDR1 as SGHKS and CDR2 as YYEKEE (reference sequence). Trimming took 3 bases from V and 8 from J; bases not matched to a gene: 1. The CDR3 sequence is CASSSTSGTQYF. CDR3 bases: TGTGCCAGCAGCTCGACTAGCGGTACGCAGTATTTT.

This clonotype was seen a few times. The rearrangement links TRBV11-1 to TRBJ2-1, with TRBD2 matching 12 bases. This CDR3 is built from 18 residues. After removal of 2 bases from V and 8 bases from J, the junction contained 13 bases not matched to a gene. Germline loops: CDR1 SGHAT, CDR2 FQDESV (reference sequence). CDR3 nucleotide sequence: TGTGCCAGCAGCTTATGGGCCTCGACTAGCGGGAGTCAGGATGAGCAGTTCTTC. This gives the protein CASSLWASTSGSQDEQFF. The variable domain in full, with the rest retrieved from reference TRBV11-1 and TRBJ2-1, is EAEVAQSPRYKITEKSQAVAFWCDPISGHATLYWYRQILGQGPELLVQFQDESVVDDSQLPKDRFSAERLKGVDSTLKIQPAELGDSAMYLCASSLWASTSGSQDEQFFGPGTRLTVL.

This clonotype was seen only a few times. J is TRBJ2-6 and V is TRBV6-1; no clear D. There are 15 residues in the CDR3. The V gene's germline CDR1 is MNHNS and CDR2 SASEGT. V was cut by 6 bases and J by 0 bases, with 9 bases left in between. CDR3 residues: CASSPDHSGANVLTF. The CDR3 DNA follows: TGTGCCAGCAGCCCAGATCACTCTGGGGCCAACGTCCTGACTTTC.

The chain couples TRBV7-8 to TRBJ2-7; no reliable D call. Trimming removed 7 bases at V and 3 bases at J, with 10 bases between. The CDR3 runs 12 residues. Germline V gene data show CDR1 as SGHVS and CDR2 as FQNEAQ. The CDR3 nucleotides are TGTGCCAGCAAAACCGGTTTCTACGAGCAGTACTTC. Encoded protein: CASKTGFYEQYF.

This clonotype was seen repeatedly, ten times or more. The rearrangement uses TRBV20-1 and TRBJ2-1; D possibly corresponds to TRBD1 (5 bases). The length of the CDR3 is 15 residues. V lost 0 bases, J lost 0 bases, and 9 bases lay in between. Per the germline V gene, CDR1 is DFQATT and CDR2 is SNEGSKA (reference sequence). In nucleotides, the CDR3 is TGCAGTGCTAGAGATGGGGCAGACTCCTACAATGAGCAGTTCTTC. The encoded protein is CSARDGADSYNEQFF.

This clonotype has just a few counts. This chain uses TRBV6-2 or TRBV6-3 with TRBJ2-2; weak D call: TRBD2 (6 bases). Deletions cut 2 bases from V and 10 bases from J, with 11 bases between. Germline CDR1 MNHEY, CDR2 SVGEGT. This CDR3 is 13 amino acids long. DNA of the CDR3: TGTGCCAGCAGTTACGGCGGGGTCGCGGAGCTGTTTTTT. Translating gives CASSYGGVAELFF.

This clonotype was counted at least ten times. The chain employs TRBV20-1 and TRBJ2-7, with 8 bases lining up with TRBD1. Trimming took 5 bases from V and 3 from J; bases not matched to a gene: 6. The CDR3 sequence is 13 residues long. The germline CDR1 and CDR2 sequences are DFQATT and SNEGSKA (reference sequence). CDR3 sequence: CSAPDRDGYEQYF. In DNA, the CDR3 is TGCAGTGCTCCGGACAGGGACGGCTACGAGCAGTACTTC.

The chain links TRBV7-9 to TRBJ2-7; a weak D match, TRBD1 (5 bases). This CDR3 has 13 amino acids. V gave up 4 bases and J gave up 3 bases, with 10 bases separating them. Looked up from germline, CDR1 is SEHNR and CDR2 is FQNEAQ (reference sequence). Written as DNA, the CDR3 is TGTGCCAGCAGCTCTGACAGACACTACGAGCAGTACTTC. This gives the protein CASSSDRHYEQYF.

V is TRBV3-1 and J is TRBJ2-1; D possibly corresponds to TRBD1 (6 bases). V lost 0 bases and J lost 3, with 12 bases in between. This CDR3 has 16 residues. From germline, CDR1 is LGHDT and CDR2 YNNKEL (reference sequence). The CDR3 sequence is CASSQEMGALYNEQFF. The CDR3 bases are TGTGCCAGCAGCCAAGAGATGGGGGCCCTCTACAATGAGCAGTTCTTC.

The gene calls are TRBV7-9 and TRBJ2-1; D may be TRBD2 (6 bases). CDR1 is SEHNR and CDR2 is FQNEAQ in the germline V gene (reference sequence). Trimming stripped 7 bases from V and 8 bases from J, with 12 bases between. The CDR3 length is 12 residues. CDR3: CASILPGDEQFF. The CDR3 DNA sequence: TGTGCCAGCATACTACCGGGGGATGAGCAGTTCTTC. The full variable domain, completed using reference TRBV7-9 and TRBJ2-1, is DTGVSQNPRHKITKRGQNVTFRCDPISEHNRLYWYRQTLGQGPEFLTYFQNEAQLEKSRLLSDRFSAERPKGSFSTLEIQRTEQGDSAMYLCASILPGDEQFFGPGTRLTVL.

The chain has TRBV27 and TRBJ2-2, with D possibly being TRBD1 (5 bases). Germline CDR1 and CDR2: MNHEY and SMNVEV (reference sequence). Trimming removed 3 bases at V and 0 bases at J, with 14 bases between. CDR3 size: 17 residues. CDR3 loop: CASSFLRTRTNTGELFF. The CDR3 coding sequence is TGTGCCAGCAGTTTTCTTAGGACACGAACGAACACCGGGGAGCTGTTTTTT.

This clonotype was picked up a small number of times. V and J are TRBV6-5 and TRBJ1-2; 9 positions agree with TRBD1. Germline-derived CDR1 and CDR2 are MNHEY and SVGAGI. Trimming cost V 0 bases and J 7 bases; bases outside gene matches: 6. The CDR3 loop spans 15 amino acids. The CDR3: CASSYSGQGASGYTF. CDR3 in DNA: TGTGCCAGCAGTTACTCGGGACAGGGAGCCTCTGGCTACACCTTC.

The genes are TRBV10-2 and TRBJ2-7, with 9 bases fitting TRBD2. After removal of 4 bases from V and 3 bases from J, the junction contained 7 bases not matched to a gene. CDR3 size: 15 residues. CDR1 WSHSY and CDR2 SAAADI come from the germline V gene. CDR3 sequence (DNA): TGCGCCAGCAGTGGTTTAGCGGGGGTAAACTACGAGCAGTACTTC. It specifies CASSGLAGVNYEQYF.

The chain couples TRBV28 to TRBJ2-6, with D hard to call. The V end was cut by 4 bases, the J end by 4 bases, with 11 bases between. Germline-derived CDR1 and CDR2 are MDHEN and SYDVKM. The CDR3 has 15 amino acids. The CDR3 loop is CASSSGVPGANVLTF. CDR3 sequence (DNA): TGTGCCAGCAGTTCCGGAGTTCCCGGGGCCAACGTCCTGACTTTC. Variable domain in full (rest from reference TRBV28 and TRBJ2-6): DVKVTQSSRYLVKRTGEKVFLECVQDMDHENMFWYRQDPGLGLRLIYFSYDVKMKEKGDIPEGYSVSREKKERFSLILESASTNQTSMYLCASSSGVPGANVLTFGAGSRLTVL.

This clonotype was recorded a few times. This chain links TRBV7-9 with TRBJ2-3; D unclear. The germline V gene encodes CDR1 SEHNR and CDR2 FQNEAQ (reference sequence). The CDR3 contains 15 residues. Deletions cut 2 bases from V and 4 bases from J, with 13 bases between. The CDR3 DNA sequence: TGTGCCAGCAGCTTATTTTCCTCCTCTGCAGATACGCAGTATTTT. It codes for CASSLFSSSADTQYF.

This clonotype has a handful of counts. The V call is TRBV7-9, the J call TRBJ2-2; TRBD2 is a possible D gene (6 bases). The CDR3 is 15 amino acids. CDR1 is SEHNR, CDR2 FQNEAQ, per germline (reference sequence). V gave up 6 bases and J gave up 8 bases, with 19 bases separating them. The CDR3 loop reads CASRQTRAPAGELFF. CDR3 bases: TGTGCCAGCAGACAGACTAGGGCACCGGCTGGGGAGCTGTTTTTT.